The 26 T cell receptor beta chains below were found in one sample sequenced in a study of Graves' ophthalmopathy and Graves' hyperthyroidism (dated by TCRdb to 2016 to 2019). The sequencer was an Illumina HiSeq 2000. TCR beta CDR3 regions were amplified from RNA transcripts for repertoire sequencing. The first round was an RT-PCR using HTBI primers with the Qiagen OneStep RT-PCR kit, and this first round was followed by a second-round multiplex PCR, then size selection and purification. TCRdb handled the public reads itself, with Q25 trimming in fastp and clone calling in MiXCR, and kept productive beta chains. CDR3 protein duplicates are merged, each entry listing the most common genes and DNA. This sample gives about 660,000 distinct CDR3 sequences in total; roughly 41% of them show up just once. 3% to 3.5% of the sample belongs to the ten largest clones. Sequenced sample: peripheral blood. The receptors were gathered from an adult man with Graves' ophthalmopathy.

The chain uses TRBV20-1 and TRBJ2-2; D unresolved. There are 13 residues in the CDR3. CDR1 is DFQATT and CDR2 is SNEGSKA in the germline V gene (reference sequence). Trimming removed 5 bases at V and 0 bases at J, with 7 bases between. DNA of the CDR3: TGCAGTGCTCCTAGGCCGAACACCGGGGAGCTGTTTTTT. It is translated as CSAPRPNTGELFF.

Regarding this clonotype: This clone may be a read error of a much larger clone one base away. The chain recombines TRBV24-1 with TRBJ2-6; maybe TRBD2 (6 bases). The CDR3 covers 15 residues. V was trimmed by 11 bases and J by 0 bases, leaving 13 bases between them. The V gene's germline CDR1 is KGHDR and CDR2 SFDVKD. The CDR3: CAINRESSGANVLTF. For the CDR3, the DNA is TGTGCCATCAATCGGGAGAGCTCTGGGGCCAACGTCCTGACTTTC.

The table lists this clonotype with many counts. The DNA for the CDR3 is TGTGCCAGCAGCCAACAGGGGGCGAAGACCCAGTACTTC. This sequence encodes CASSQQGAKTQYF. The genes are TRBV7-9 and TRBJ2-5, with 9 bases aligning to TRBD1. Germline V gives CDR1 SEHNR, CDR2 FQNEAQ (reference sequence). The CDR3 is 13 residues long. J was trimmed by 6 bases and V by 5 bases; bases with no gene match: 4.

There are many counts of this clonotype. The V and J genes are TRBV5-1 and TRBJ1-1; weak D call: TRBD1 (5 bases). V was cut by 0 bases and J by 0 bases, with 9 bases left in between. This CDR3 comprises 15 residues. Germline V CDR1 and CDR2: SGHRS, YFSETQ. Here the CDR3 reads CASSLGGTMNTEAFF. DNA of the CDR3: TGCGCCAGCAGCTTGGGGGGGACCATGAACACTGAAGCTTTCTTT. Looking up the rest from reference TRBV5-1 and TRBJ1-1 gives the full variable domain: KAGVTQTPRYLIKTRGQQVTLSCSPISGHRSVSWYQQTPGQGLQFLFEYFSETQRNKGNFPGRFSGRQFSNSRSEMNVSTLELGDSALYLCASSLGGTMNTEAFFGQGTRLTVV.

The V call is TRBV10-3, the J call TRBJ2-3; perhaps TRBD2 as D (6 bases). The CDR3 totals 16 residues. Trimming removed 10 bases from V and 0 bases from J, with 20 bases in between. The germline V gene has CDR1 ENHRY and CDR2 SYGVKD. The DNA for the CDR3 is TGTGCCACCATGAAGGCGGGGAGGCCTAGCACAGATACGCAGTATTTT. It encodes CATMKAGRPSTDTQYF.

This chain links TRBV7-2 with TRBJ1-5, with TRBD1 matching 8 bases. The CDR3 runs 12 residues. V lost 5 bases to trimming and J lost 12 bases; unmatched junction nucleotides: 6. The V gene's germline CDR1 is SGHTA and CDR2 FQGNSA. The chain's CDR3 is CASSADRDRQHF. As DNA, the CDR3 is TGTGCCAGCAGCGCGGACAGGGATCGCCAGCATTTT.

There are many counts of this clonotype. The gene calls are TRBV24-1 and TRBJ2-7; 9 bases line up with TRBD2. This CDR3 is 13 amino acids long. CDR1 and CDR2 (germline): KGHDR, SFDVKD. Trimming cost V 9 bases and J 6 bases; bases outside gene matches: 8. The DNA of the CDR3 is TGTGCCACCCAAGGGACTAGCAAGGGCGAGCAGTACTTC. Encoded protein: CATQGTSKGEQYF.

V is TRBV25-1 and J is TRBJ1-2; D is perhaps TRBD1 (6 bases). The CDR3 is 14 amino acids. Germline assignment: CDR1 MGHDK and CDR2 SYGVNS. V lost 6 bases and J 7 bases, leaving 18 bases between the germline ends. CDR3 nucleotide sequence: TGTGCCAGCAGCGTCGAACCGGGGGCGGGTGGCTACACCTTC. Its translation: CASSVEPGAGGYTF.

The genes are TRBV7-9 and TRBJ2-7; TRBD1 or TRBD2 may be the D gene (5 bases each). The germline CDR1 and CDR2 sequences are SEHNR and FQNEAQ (reference sequence). Trimming cost V 8 bases and J 4 bases, with 15 bases left between them. The CDR3 covers 13 residues. CDR3 DNA: TGTGCCAGCCTCCGGGACCCAGAGTACGAGCAGTACTTC. Its protein product is CASLRDPEYEQYF. The full variable domain, completed using reference TRBV7-9 and TRBJ2-7, is DTGVSQNPRHKITKRGQNVTFRCDPISEHNRLYWYRQTLGQGPEFLTYFQNEAQLEKSRLLSDRFSAERPKGSFSTLEIQRTEQGDSAMYLCASLRDPEYEQYFGPGTRLTVT.

This clonotype was picked up many times. J is TRBJ2-5 and V is TRBV10-3; D is ambiguous. CDR3 length: 12 amino acids. In germline, CDR1 is ENHRY, CDR2 SYGVKD. Trimming took 10 bases from V and 2 from J, leaving 11 bases between them. For the CDR3, the DNA is TGTGCCAGCAGCCAACGACAAGAGACCCAGTACTTC. Its protein is CASSQRQETQYF.

The rearrangement links TRBV9 to TRBJ2-7; 10 bases line up with TRBD2. The CDR3 consists of 15 residues. Germline V gives CDR1 SGDLS, CDR2 YYNGEE. V trimming: 7 bases; J trimming: 5 bases; junction bases outside the gene matches: 12. The CDR3 here is CASAQFLAGVDEQYF. CDR3 coding DNA: TGTGCCAGCGCCCAATTCCTAGCGGGAGTTGACGAGCAGTACTTC.

J is TRBJ1-5 and V is TRBV10-3; tentatively, D is TRBD1 (6 bases). This CDR3 has 17 residues. From germline, CDR1 is ENHRY and CDR2 SYGVKD. V lost 10 bases to trimming and J lost 0 bases, with 22 bases between them. DNA for the CDR3: TGTGCCAGCAGAGACGACAGGCCCCATTATAGCAATCAGCCCCAGCATTTT. It yields the protein CASRDDRPHYSNQPQHF.

This clonotype was seen many times. V gene TRBV2 combines with J gene TRBJ1-2; possibly TRBD1 for D (5 bases). V gave up 3 bases and J gave up 3 bases, with 20 bases separating them. The CDR3 contains 17 residues. Germline CDR1 is SNHLY and CDR2 is FYNNEI. CDR3 DNA: TGTGCCAGCAGTGAGGGGACGCCCGTCACCCCCTACTATGGCTACACCTTC. Amino acid sequence: CASSEGTPVTPYYGYTF.

This clonotype was recorded a few times. The CDR3 region is CASSPGQVLKPQHF. CDR3 DNA sequence: TGTGCCAGCAGCCCAGGACAGGTACTTAAGCCCCAGCATTTT. The gene calls are TRBV2 and TRBJ1-5; 7 bases fit TRBD1. Germline V gene data show CDR1 as SNHLY and CDR2 as FYNNEI. The CDR3 is 14 amino acids. V was pared by 6 bases and J by 8 bases, with 10 bases of the junction left unmatched. Variable domain in full (rest from reference TRBV2 and TRBJ1-5): EPEVTQTPSHQVTQMGQEVILRCVPISNHLYFYWYRQILGQKVEFLVSFYNNEISEKSEIFDDQFSVERPDGSNFTLKIRSTKLEDSAMYFCASSPGQVLKPQHFGDGTRLSIL.

This clonotype was seen at least ten times. The rearrangement links TRBV14 to TRBJ2-2; a possible D gene is TRBD2 (5 bases). Germline values: CDR1 SGHDN, CDR2 FVKESK. The CDR3 totals 15 residues. With 1 base removed from V and 6 bases from J, the gap between germline ends came to 12 bases. Written as DNA, the CDR3 is TGTGCCAGCAGCCAAGTGTCTGCGGGCGCCGGGGAGCTGTTTTTT. It encodes CASSQVSAGAGELFF.

This chain connects TRBV7-9 to TRBJ2-7; maybe TRBD1 (6 bases). This CDR3 comprises 14 residues. Germline CDR1 reads SEHNR; CDR2 reads FQNEAQ (reference sequence). Trimming removed 5 bases at V and 5 bases at J, with 16 bases between. DNA of the CDR3: TGTGCCAGCAGCCTGGCCGGGACACGTAACGAGCAGTACTTC. Protein product: CASSLAGTRNEQYF.

This chain links TRBV29-1 with TRBJ1-5, with TRBD1 matching 7 bases. Germline V gene data show CDR1 as SQVTM and CDR2 as ANQGSEA. The CDR3 has 13 residues. V lost 1 base to trimming and J lost 14 bases; unmatched junction nucleotides: 11. The CDR3 DNA reads as TGCAGCGTTGAAGTGACAGGGAACTCCTACGAGCATTTT. Translation gives CSVEVTGNSYEHF.

Many counts were recorded for this clonotype. This rearrangement joins TRBV12-3 or TRBV12-4 to TRBJ2-5; TRBD1 is a possible D gene (5 bases). Trimming removed 3 bases from V and 3 bases from J, with 14 bases in between. CDR3 length equals 15 residues. The CDR3 DNA follows: TGTGCCAGCAGTTTTTCGGGCAGGGTCGAAGAGACCCAGTACTTC. Amino acid sequence: CASSFSGRVEETQYF.

This rearrangement joins TRBV7-3 to TRBJ2-2; D may be TRBD1 (5 bases). CDR1 and CDR2 (germline): SGHTA, FQGTGA. The CDR3 totals 13 residues. The V gene lost 11 bases and the J gene lost 7 bases, with 17 bases spanning the gap. CDR3 coding DNA: TGTGCCTGGAGTGGTCAGGGCGGCGGGGAGCTGTTTTTT. Translating it yields CAWSGQGGGELFF. Using reference TRBV7-3 and TRBJ2-2 for the parts outside the CDR3, the full variable domain is GAGVSQTPSNKVTEKGKYVELRCDPISGHTALYWYRQSLGQGPEFLIYFQGTGAADDSGLPNDRFFAVRPEGSVSTLKIQRTERGDSAVYLCAWSGQGGGELFFGEGSRLTVL.

This clonotype is a singleton in its sample. A much larger clone differs by one base, so this may be a read error. V usage is TRBV15 and J usage is TRBJ1-5; tentatively, D is TRBD1 (5 bases). Trimming left V 5 bases short and J 7 bases short, with 18 bases between. The CDR3 contains 15 residues. CDR1 is LNHNV and CDR2 is YYDKDF in the germline V gene (reference sequence). This CDR3 reads CATSGGPRGGQPQHF. The DNA for the CDR3 is TGTGCCACCAGCGGAGGACCGCGGGGGGGACAGCCCCAGCATTTT. Together with reference TRBV15 and TRBJ1-5, the CDR3 gives the full variable domain: DAMVIQNPRYQVTQFGKPVTLSCSQTLNHNVMYWYQQKSSQAPKLLFHYYDKDFNNEADTPDNFQSRRPNTSFCFLDIRSPGLGDTAMYLCATSGGPRGGQPQHFGDGTRLSIL.

This clonotype appeared once. The gene calls are TRBV20-1 and TRBJ2-5; possibly TRBD1 or TRBD2 for D (7 bases each). This CDR3 region has 15 residues. The ends were cut back, 0 bases at V and 5 bases at J, with 16 bases in the middle. The germline V gene encodes CDR1 DFQATT and CDR2 SNEGSKA (reference sequence). The CDR3 region is CSARDQGGPDETQYF. The DNA of the CDR3 is TGCAGTGCTAGAGATCAGGGGGGGCCAGATGAGACCCAGTACTTC.

The genes are TRBV20-1 and TRBJ2-5, with 13 bases fitting TRBD2. CDR3 length: 15 residues. J lost 11 bases, V lost 2 bases, and 11 bases had no gene match. In germline, CDR1 is DFQATT, CDR2 SNEGSKA (reference sequence). CDR3 in amino acids: CSARRTSGRLGEQYF. The CDR3 DNA is TGCAGTGCTAGAAGGACTAGCGGGAGATTGGGGGAGCAGTACTTC.

This clonotype was observed a few times. V gene TRBV25-1 combines with J gene TRBJ1-1, with a weak D call TRBD1 (5 bases). Per the germline V gene, CDR1 is MGHDK and CDR2 is SYGVNS. V was trimmed by 2 bases and J by 9 bases, leaving 10 bases between them. The CDR3 loop spans 12 amino acids. The CDR3 bases are TGTGCCAGCAGTGAACGGGGGGATAAAGCTTTCTTT. It is translated as CASSERGDKAFF.

This clonotype occurred many times. CDR3 in amino acids: CASSLERGGKLFF. DNA for the CDR3: TGTGCCAGCAGCTTAGAAAGAGGGGGAAAACTGTTTTTT. The chain combines TRBV7-8 with TRBJ1-4, with D possibly being TRBD1 (6 bases). The V gene's germline CDR1 is SGHVS and CDR2 FQNEAQ. The CDR3 loop spans 13 amino acids. The V gene lost 1 base and the J gene lost 10 bases, with 10 bases spanning the gap. The complete variable domain, with remaining parts taken from reference TRBV7-8 and TRBJ1-4, reads GAGVSQSPRYKVAKRGQDVALRCDPISGHVSLFWYQQALGQGPEFLTYFQNEAQLDKSGLPSDRFFAERPEGSVSTLKIQRTQQEDSAVYLCASSLERGGKLFFGSGTQLSVL.

The table lists this clonotype with many counts. This chain links TRBV7-9 with TRBJ1-1; 9 nucleotides match TRBD1. This CDR3 has 16 amino acids. With V trimmed by 5 bases and J by 1 base, 8 bases remained unmatched. Germline V CDR1 and CDR2: SEHNR, FQNEAQ (reference sequence). CDR3 coding DNA: TGTGCCAGCAGCGGGGGCGGGACAGGGACGAACACTGAAGCTTTCTTT. It encodes CASSGGGTGTNTEAFF. Together with reference TRBV7-9 and TRBJ1-1, the CDR3 gives the full variable domain: DTGVSQNPRHKITKRGQNVTFRCDPISEHNRLYWYRQTLGQGPEFLTYFQNEAQLEKSRLLSDRFSAERPKGSFSTLEIQRTEQGDSAMYLCASSGGGTGTNTEAFFGQGTRLTVV.

Worth noting for this clonotype: A clone one base away is much larger, so this may be a read error. The V and J genes are TRBV7-2 and TRBJ1-1; tentative D call: TRBD1 (5 bases). Germline CDR1 reads SGHTA; CDR2 reads FQGNSA. The CDR3 runs 16 residues. V was clipped by 6 bases and J by 6 bases, with 23 bases between them. CDR3 protein: CASSYSIGAPYAEAFF. CDR3 DNA sequence: TGTGCCAGCAGTTACTCGATCGGGGCACCATACGCTGAAGCTTTCTTT.